The rows below give T cell receptor beta chains drawn from one sample of a study of blood T cell repertoires in COVID-19. Libraries were prepared by immunoSEQ multiplex PCR; TCRdb keeps only in-frame clonotypes and omits some of them. The sample yields approximately 190,000 clones, about 83% seen once. Sequences were obtained from peripheral blood. All receptors come from a woman aged 70-85 years with active or convalescent COVID-19. Both conserved end residues are trimmed from each CDR3.

J gene: TRBJ2-7; V gene: TRBV5-1; CDR3 protein: ASSLAAAPSEQY
J gene: TRBJ1-1; V gene: TRBV2; CDR3 protein: ASSQLVSLNTEAF
J gene: TRBJ2-7; V gene: TRBV12-3/TRBV12-4; CDR3 protein: ASIGQESYEQY
J gene: TRBJ2-6; V gene: TRBV5-1; CDR3 protein: ASSVGTGASGANVLT
J gene: TRBJ1-1; V gene: TRBV5-1; CDR3 protein: ASSQDSKNTEAF
J gene: TRBJ2-5; V gene: TRBV29-1; CDR3 protein: SLGAGETQY
J gene: TRBJ2-2; V gene: TRBV7-2; CDR3 protein: ASSFQRINTGELF
J gene: TRBJ2-7; V gene: TRBV4-2; CDR3 protein: ASSQDQALAGGSSYEQY
J gene: TRBJ1-1; V gene: TRBV14; CDR3 protein: ASSQGWGRDTEAF
J gene: TRBJ2-7; V gene: TRBV12-3/TRBV12-4; CDR3 protein: YGGSVSEQY
J gene: TRBJ2-5; V gene: TRBV5-1; CDR3 protein: ASSWTTGTPQETQY
J gene: TRBJ2-1; V gene: TRBV3-1/TRBV3-2; CDR3 protein: ASSQDASGNEQF
J gene: TRBJ2-7; V gene: TRBV18; CDR3 protein: ASSRETYEQY
J gene: TRBJ1-1; V gene: TRBV9; CDR3 protein: ASSQGHAGVTEAF
J gene: TRBJ2-7; V gene: TRBV11-2; CDR3 protein: ASSPNQGSYEQY
J gene: TRBJ2-1; V gene: TRBV5-4; CDR3 protein: ASSLSTGQEQF
J gene: TRBJ1-3; V gene: TRBV12-3/TRBV12-4; CDR3 protein: ASSPSSGNTIY
J gene: TRBJ2-3; V gene: TRBV15; CDR3 protein: ATSMYTDTQY
J gene: TRBJ1-1; V gene: TRBV3-1/TRBV3-2; CDR3 protein: ASSRVDKTFVNTEAF
J gene: TRBJ1-4; V gene: TRBV19; CDR3 protein: ASSIEGFHSATNEKLF
J gene: TRBJ2-7; V gene: TRBV27; CDR3 protein: ASSLRPSVVYEQY
J gene: TRBJ2-5; V gene: TRBV18; CDR3 protein: ASSPTRQGRRQETQY
J gene: TRBJ2-5; V gene: TRBV5-6; CDR3 protein: ASSYWTGSLETQY
J gene: TRBJ1-5; V gene: TRBV28; CDR3 protein: ASSSIRSGYQSNQPQH
J gene: TRBJ2-7; V gene: TRBV5-6; CDR3 protein: ASSLRLAGGYRSYEQY
J gene: TRBJ1-2; V gene: TRBV5-1; CDR3 protein: ASSTPGGDGYT
J gene: TRBJ1-2; V gene: TRBV4-2; CDR3 protein: ASSQDPGHWLGYT
J gene: TRBJ2-1; V gene: TRBV21-1; CDR3 protein: ASSKETSGGYNNEQF
J gene: TRBJ2-7; V gene: TRBV19; CDR3 protein: ASKDRHFSTGEQY
J gene: TRBJ2-1; V gene: TRBV7-3; CDR3 protein: ASSLMSSGRYGEQF
J gene: TRBJ2-7; V gene: TRBV28; CDR3 protein: ASSRHRDRGFSSYEQY
J gene: TRBJ2-7; V gene: TRBV2; CDR3 protein: ASSTLAGVREQY
J gene: TRBJ1-1; V gene: TRBV19; CDR3 protein: ASNTGPDTEAF
J gene: TRBJ1-6; V gene: TRBV9; CDR3 protein: ASSASLAPDYNSPLH
J gene: TRBJ1-3; V gene: TRBV3-1/TRBV3-2; CDR3 protein: ASSLTGNTIY
J gene: TRBJ2-1; V gene: TRBV3-1/TRBV3-2; CDR3 protein: ASSRKRGSSYNEQF
J gene: TRBJ2-3; V gene: TRBV4-1; CDR3 protein: ASSPLSGRERDTQY
J gene: TRBJ2-5; V gene: TRBV28; CDR3 protein: ASTSSSEETQY
J gene: TRBJ2-3; V gene: TRBV27; CDR3 protein: ASSLMLARSADTQY
J gene: TRBJ2-7; V gene: TRBV11-2; CDR3 protein: ASSFPDSYEQY
J gene: TRBJ1-5; V gene: TRBV28; CDR3 protein: ASSSTGTGVGQPQH
J gene: TRBJ2-2; V gene: TRBV2; CDR3 protein: ASKRTSFGELF
J gene: TRBJ2-5; V gene: TRBV18; CDR3 protein: ASSPGGWAQY
J gene: TRBJ2-1; V gene: TRBV6-5; CDR3 protein: ASFSFREGYNEQF